This T cell receptor beta chain was sequenced for a study of T cell changes during pregnancy in multiple sclerosis. Sequencing was performed with immunoSEQ multiplex PCR; in TCRdb, only in-frame clones are kept and a portion is missing. Among about 61,000 clones listed, 75% to 90% were seen once. The sequence derives from a female donor in good health, enrolled as a control in a pregnancy study. The sequenced sample was peripheral blood, obtained in the first trimester of pregnancy.

The CDR3 bases are TGCGCCAGCAGCTTGGTGCCAGATAACACTGAAGCTTTCTTT. Its translation is CASSLVPDNTEAFF. The rearrangement links TRBV5-1 to TRBJ1-1; D remains unclear. Trimming pared 0 bases from V and 2 bases from J, leaving 8 bases between. CDR3 length equals 14 residues. Germline assignment: CDR1 SGHRS and CDR2 YFSETQ.